This T cell receptor beta chain was documented in a study of cytomegalovirus exposure and HLA in healthy donors. About the study: The same platform was used for the 110 or so validation repertoires and the roughly 700 first-cohort repertoires, a later analysis reported. Study-wide results and limits: The classifier, whose performance was assessed in both the original and validation cohorts, reportedly diagnosed cytomegalovirus status with high specificity and sensitivity. Cytomegalovirus-associated status was assigned to some 180 TCR beta chains. Within the 130 or so validation repertoires, first-cohort TCR clusters tended to co-occur, according to a later analysis.

A word on this clone: Its specificity is not known.

Only in-frame clones appear in the TCRdb table, and some are missing; sequencing was by immunoSEQ multiplex PCR. The table records 150,000 to 200,000 clones, about 89% of them present only once. V dropped 4 bases and J dropped 5 bases, with 6 bases sitting between them. Germline lookup yields CDR1 MDHEN and CDR2 SYDVKM. The CDR3 runs 11 residues. Specimen: PBMCs. The sequence came from a man between 25 and 39 years old in good health and CMV-seropositive. The genes are TRBV28 and TRBJ2-7, with no clear D. The CDR3 reads CASSSANEQYF. The DNA for the CDR3 is TGTGCCAGCAGTTCAGCTAACGAGCAGTACTTC.